These 18 T cell receptor beta chains were sequenced from one sample in a study of shared clonotypes between healthy human individuals (TCRdb year 2020). The library was produced with the immunoSEQ multiplex PCR assay. Sourced from immuneACCESS, this table was stored by TCRdb with only in-frame sequences that have V and J called. A share of the clones is absent; for the studies checked, an unresolved V gene accounts for under half, and the remainder has no known explanation. In all, the sample holds roughly 2,300,000 clones, and less than 95% of those were seen once. Around 0.35% of the sample is in the top ten clones. Sequencing used naive CD4+ T cells from PBMCs. In the paper's terms, the cell subset or site label means: CD45RA+ positively selected. The receptors derive from a man aged 18 to 29 in good health. Some clones in this sample may be carry-over from other donors' samples.

The genes are TRBV29-1 and TRBJ1-3; no definite D call. Germline V CDR1 and CDR2: SQVTM, ANQGSEA. The CDR3 covers 14 residues. The V and J ends lost 7 bases and 0 bases respectively, with 13 bases between them. The CDR3 nucleotides read TGCAGCGCGAAAGTAGACACCTCTGGAAACACCATATATTTT. Translated: CSAKVDTSGNTIYF. The variable domain in full, completed from reference TRBV29-1 and TRBJ1-3, reads SAVISQKPSRDICQRGTSLTIQCQVDSQVTMMFWYRQQPGQSLTLIATANQGSEATYESGFVIDKFPISRPNLTFSTLTVSNMSPEDSSIYLCSAKVDTSGNTIYFGEGSWLTVV.

The rearrangement links TRBV5-1 to TRBJ2-1; TRBD2 matches at 7 bases. CDR1 is SGHRS and CDR2 is YFSETQ in the germline V gene. The CDR3 is made up of 15 amino acids. The J segment lost 7 bases and the V segment lost 2 bases, leaving 9 bases of the junction unmatched. CDR3 loop: CASSFFAGERNEQFF. The CDR3 DNA is TGCGCCAGCAGCTTTTTTGCGGGAGAGAGGAATGAGCAGTTCTTC.

As concerns this clone: The sample holds other DNA sequences that translate to the same CDR3. CDR3 sequence (DNA): TGCGCCAGCAGCCCTCTAGCGGGAGGCCCCACCGGGGAGCTGTTTTTT. It translates to CASSPLAGGPTGELFF. The V call is TRBV5-1, the J call TRBJ2-2, with 11 bases fitting TRBD2. The CDR3 runs 16 residues. Germline CDR1 reads SGHRS; CDR2 reads YFSETQ. V trimming: 4 bases; J trimming: 4 bases; junction bases outside the gene matches: 6.

The rearrangement links TRBV2 to TRBJ2-7; TRBD2 matches 9 bases. CDR1 SNHLY and CDR2 FYNNEI come from the germline V gene. The CDR3 covers 14 residues. With V trimmed by 7 bases and J by 3 bases, 7 bases remained unmatched. The CDR3 DNA reads as TGTGCCAGCAAACCAGCGGGAGGCTTCTACGAGCAGTACTTC. The encoded protein is CASKPAGGFYEQYF.

This chain links TRBV25-1 with TRBJ1-3; D call uncertain. CDR3 length: 15 amino acids. Trimming cost V 3 bases and J 1 base, with 10 bases left between them. The germline CDR1 and CDR2 sequences are MGHDK and SYGVNS. The DNA for the CDR3 is TGTGCCAGCAGTGATTTGTCAGGATCTGGAAACACCATATATTTT. It specifies CASSDLSGSGNTIYF.

V and J are TRBV5-1 and TRBJ1-1; D possibly corresponds to TRBD1 (6 bases). This CDR3 contains 15 residues. Germline CDR1 SGHRS, CDR2 YFSETQ. The V and J ends lost 4 bases and 4 bases respectively, with 17 bases between them. The CDR3 region has the DNA TGCGCCAGCAGCCCCACTGGCAGGGGAGGCACTGAAGCTTTCTTT. Its translation is CASSPTGRGGTEAFF.

V usage is TRBV7-3 and J usage is TRBJ2-7, with unresolved D. Trimming stripped 2 bases from V and 0 bases from J, with 5 bases between. Germline values: CDR1 SGHTA, CDR2 FQGTGA. The CDR3 consists of 13 residues. As DNA, the CDR3 is TGTGCCAGCAGCTTAGAGGTCTCCTACGAGCAGTACTTC. It is translated as CASSLEVSYEQYF.

This clone was observed once. The CDR3 sequence: CASSLVGRVAGAVDTQYF. In DNA form, the CDR3 reads TGTGCCAGCAGCTTAGTGGGGAGGGTAGCGGGAGCTGTAGATACGCAGTATTTT. The chain combines TRBV11-2 with TRBJ2-3; 9 nucleotides align to TRBD2. With V trimmed by 1 base and J by 5 bases, 13 bases remained unmatched. CDR1 is SGHAT, CDR2 FQNNGV, per germline. This CDR3 spans 18 amino acids.

V and J are TRBV5-1 and TRBJ2-2; TRBD2 aligns across 7 bases. CDR3 length: 16 residues. Germline V gene lookup returns CDR1 SGHRS and CDR2 YFSETQ. V was clipped by 2 bases and J by 3 bases; unmatched bases: 7. The CDR3 is CASSLLAGVDTGELFF. CDR3 coding DNA: TGCGCCAGCAGCTTATTGGCGGGAGTCGACACCGGGGAGCTGTTTTTT. The full variable domain, in which reference TRBV5-1 and TRBJ2-2 provide the parts outside the CDR3, is KAGVTQTPRYLIKTRGQQVTLSCSPISGHRSVSWYQQTPGQGLQFLFEYFSETQRNKGNFPGRFSGRQFSNSRSEMNVSTLELGDSALYLCASSLLAGVDTGELFFGEGSRLTVL.

The V call is TRBV29-1, the J call TRBJ2-1, with 7 bases lining up with TRBD1. CDR1 and CDR2 from the germline V gene are SQVTM and ANQGSEA. V lost 5 bases and J lost 1; bases outside the gene matches: 5. CDR3 length: 14 amino acids. The chain's CDR3 is CSVRGPLSYNEQFF. CDR3 bases: TGCAGCGTTAGGGGGCCCCTATCCTACAATGAGCAGTTCTTC.

This chain joins TRBV10-3 and TRBJ2-7; 7 bases line up with TRBD2. The junction had 3 bases not matched to a gene; V was cut back by 2 bases and J by 2 bases. This CDR3 contains 14 residues. Per germline, CDR1 ENHRY and CDR2 SYGVKD. DNA for the CDR3: TGTGCCATCAGTGAGCGGCTAGCGGCCTACGAGCAGTACTTC. This codes for CAISERLAAYEQYF.

Of note for this clone: Other nucleotide sequences in the sample specify the same CDR3. This chain uses TRBV5-1 with TRBJ2-2; 10 nucleotides match TRBD2. CDR3 size: 16 residues. Germline assignment: CDR1 SGHRS and CDR2 YFSETQ. V lost 4 bases to trimming and J lost 2 bases; unmatched junction nucleotides: 5. CDR3 in DNA: TGCGCCAGCAGCGCTGGGACTAGCGCAAACACCGGGGAGCTGTTTTTT. Its translation: CASSAGTSANTGELFF.

The chain combines TRBV28 with TRBJ2-7, with D perhaps matching TRBD1 (6 bases). This CDR3 has 16 residues. V gave up 5 bases and J gave up 0 bases, with 17 bases separating them. Per the germline V gene, CDR1 is MDHEN and CDR2 is SYDVKM. CDR3 amino acids: CASSTRQVRLSYEQYF. The CDR3 nucleotides read TGTGCCAGCAGTACCCGACAGGTTCGCCTCTCCTACGAGCAGTACTTC.

The chain has TRBV15 and TRBJ2-3, with TRBD2 identical over 13 bases. The V and J ends lost 1 base and 8 bases, in that order; junction bases with no gene match: 6. This CDR3 has 16 amino acids. Germline-derived CDR1 and CDR2 are LNHNV and YYDKDF (reference sequence). CDR3 sequence: CATSRALAGGLGTQYF. The CDR3 bases are TGTGCCACCAGCAGAGCACTAGCGGGAGGGCTCGGTACGCAGTATTTT. The whole variable domain, filled in from reference TRBV15 and TRBJ2-3, reads DAMVIQNPRYQVTQFGKPVTLSCSQTLNHNVMYWYQQKSSQAPKLLFHYYDKDFNNEADTPDNFQSRRPNTSFCFLDIRSPGLGDTAMYLCATSRALAGGLGTQYFGPGTRLTVL.

This sequence joins TRBV6-5 and TRBJ2-7; unclear D gene. V lost 2 bases and J 1 base, leaving 9 bases between the germline ends. There are 14 residues in the CDR3. Germline loops: CDR1 MNHEY, CDR2 SVGAGI. CDR3 sequence (DNA): TGTGCCAGCAGTTACACGGTACTATCCTACGAGCAGTACTTC. Its protein is CASSYTVLSYEQYF.

The chain combines TRBV30 with TRBJ2-3; 9 bases align to TRBD1. Trimming at V came to 2 bases and at J to 3 bases, leaving 6 bases not matched to a gene. CDR1 is GTSNPN, CDR2 SVGIG, per germline (reference sequence). The CDR3 covers 15 residues. The CDR3, as DNA: TGTGCCTGGAGTCTTGGACAGGGGAGGACAGATACGCAGTATTTT. Protein: CAWSLGQGRTDTQYF. Filled out from reference TRBV30 and TRBJ2-3, the complete variable domain reads SQTIHQWPATLVQPVGSPLSLECTVEGTSNPNLYWYRQAAGRGLQLLFYSVGIGQISSEVPQNLSASRPQDRQFILSSKKLLLSDSGFYLCAWSLGQGRTDTQYFGPGTRLTVL.

The chain links TRBV28 to TRBJ1-4, with unresolved D. Per the germline V gene, CDR1 is MDHEN and CDR2 is SYDVKM. V shed 2 bases and J shed 2 bases, with 9 bases lying between them. This CDR3 spans 15 amino acids. CDR3 residues: CASSLPVTTNEKLFF. The CDR3 bases are TGTGCCAGCAGTTTACCTGTAACCACTAATGAAAAACTGTTTTTT. Variable domain in full (rest from reference TRBV28 and TRBJ1-4): DVKVTQSSRYLVKRTGEKVFLECVQDMDHENMFWYRQDPGLGLRLIYFSYDVKMKEKGDIPEGYSVSREKKERFSLILESASTNQTSMYLCASSLPVTTNEKLFFGSGTQLSVL.

The chain uses TRBV27 and TRBJ1-1; D ambiguous. This CDR3 is 15 amino acids long. V shed 3 bases and J shed 0 bases, with 11 bases lying between them. Germline-derived CDR1 and CDR2 are MNHEY and SMNVEV (reference sequence). The CDR3 region has the DNA TGTGCCAGCAGTTTGACCGCGACCGTGAACACTGAAGCTTTCTTT. Encoded protein: CASSLTATVNTEAFF.